A single sample is the source of the 16 T cell receptor beta chains below, sequenced in a study of neurological immune-mediated disorders. In TCRdb, the 5' RACE reads were re-called with MiXCR into one record per CDR3 protein. There are tens of thousands of distinct CDR3 sequences in the sample; about an eighth occur only once, and 1.5% to 2% lies in the top ten. Sequencing was done on a sample of PBMCs. These receptors all stem from a man between 60 and 70 years old in good health.

This clonotype was counted ten times or more. The gene calls are TRBV9 and TRBJ1-2; a weak D match, TRBD1 (6 bases). CDR3 length equals 12 residues. The ends were cut back, 3 bases at V and 10 bases at J, with 13 bases in the middle. CDR1 is SGDLS, CDR2 YYNGEE, per germline. CDR3 DNA: TGTGCCAGCAGCGGTGGGGGACAAGACTACACCTTC. Amino acids: CASSGGGQDYTF.

This clonotype came up many times. V usage is TRBV7-2 and J usage is TRBJ1-5; 7 nucleotides align to TRBD1. Germline CDR1 SGHTA, CDR2 FQGNSA. The trim removed 3 bases at V and 2 bases at J, leaving 7 bases unmatched. The CDR3 loop spans 16 amino acids. Written as DNA, the CDR3 is TGTGCCAGCAGCTTGACAGGGTCGGGTGGCAATCAGCCCCAGCATTTT. Its protein is CASSLTGSGGNQPQHF.

This clonotype appeared many times. The V gene is TRBV5-1, the J gene TRBJ2-1; D is perhaps TRBD2 (6 bases). Germline V gene sequence: CDR1 SGHRS, CDR2 YFSETQ. The CDR3 runs 15 residues. V lost 3 bases and J lost 2, with 12 bases in between. The CDR3, as DNA: TGCGCCAGCAGCTCCTTGGCGGGGCCCTACAATGAGCAGTTCTTC. Protein product: CASSSLAGPYNEQFF.

This clonotype was seen many times. The V call is TRBV20-1, the J call TRBJ1-1; D ambiguous. The CDR3 runs to 14 residues. CDR1 and CDR2 from the germline V gene are DFQATT and SNEGSKA (reference sequence). Between the trimmed V and J ends, which lost 0 bases and 2 bases, there was a span of 10 bases. As DNA, the CDR3 is TGCAGTGCTAGAGAAATGGGTCCAAACACTGAAGCTTTCTTT. This encodes CSAREMGPNTEAFF.

Many counts were recorded for this clonotype. This chain joins TRBV29-1 and TRBJ1-2; 9 bases match TRBD1. Unmatched junction bases numbered 5, after V lost 4 bases and J lost 5 bases. The germline gives CDR1 SQVTM, CDR2 ANQGSEA. The CDR3 sequence is 13 residues long. The CDR3 DNA sequence: TGCAGCGTTGCATCGACAGGGGGGTATGGCTACACCTTC. This translates into CSVASTGGYGYTF.

This clonotype was seen ten or more times. V and J are TRBV5-1 and TRBJ2-1; 7 bases agree with TRBD2. Germline CDR1 and CDR2: SGHRS and YFSETQ. The CDR3 sequence is 15 residues long. The J segment lost 8 bases and the V segment lost 5 bases, leaving 13 bases of the junction unmatched. CDR3 sequence: CASSKMAGRDDEQFF. CDR3 DNA sequence: TGCGCCAGCAGTAAAATGGCAGGGAGGGATGATGAGCAGTTCTTC.

The V and J genes are TRBV6-2 or TRBV6-3 and TRBJ1-2; D gene ambiguous. Trimming cost V 6 bases and J 0 bases, with 14 bases left between them. In germline, CDR1 is MNHEY, CDR2 SVGEGT. The CDR3 spans 15 residues. CDR3 DNA: TGTGCCAGCAGCCCTCACGCGGCATCTAACTATGGCTACACCTTC. It encodes CASSPHAASNYGYTF.

This clonotype has at least ten counts. CDR3 sequence reads: CASSPDGNSPLHF. DNA of the CDR3: TGTGCCAGCTCACCGGACGGTAATTCACCCCTCCACTTT. V usage is TRBV18 and J usage is TRBJ1-6, with no clear D. Germline assignment: CDR1 KGHSH and CDR2 LQKENI. With 3 bases removed from V and 6 bases from J, the gap between germline ends came to 6 bases. The CDR3 runs to 13 residues.

This clonotype was recorded at least ten times. V and J are TRBV5-6 and TRBJ1-5; no reliable D call. CDR1 and CDR2 (germline): SGHDT, YYEEEE. The V end was cut by 4 bases, the J end by 7 bases, with 9 bases between. The CDR3 spans 12 residues. CDR3 sequence: CASSLLGQPQHF. As DNA, the CDR3 is TGTGCCAGCAGCCTACTCGGACAGCCCCAGCATTTT.

This clonotype was seen many times. The V call is TRBV4-3, the J call TRBJ2-7; TRBD2 agrees at 10 bases. The CDR3 has 15 amino acids. V dropped 2 bases and J dropped 10; count of bases not matched to a gene: 11. Germline assignment: CDR1 LGHNA and CDR2 YSLEER. The CDR3 protein is CASSQFALAGARQYF. In DNA form, the CDR3 reads TGCGCCAGCAGCCAATTCGCGCTAGCGGGGGCCCGTCAGTACTTC.

This clonotype was recorded at least ten times. The chain employs TRBV4-3 and TRBJ2-1; 10 bases fit TRBD2. Germline loops: CDR1 LGHNA, CDR2 YSLEER. V was clipped by 4 bases and J by 9 bases; unmatched bases: 9. CDR3 length: 15 residues. Here the CDR3 DNA reads TGCGCCAGCAGCCCCCTTAGCGGGGGGTCTAGTGAGCAGTTCTTC. As protein: CASSPLSGGSSEQFF.

This clonotype was seen many times. The rearrangement joins TRBV7-2 to TRBJ2-6; TRBD2 aligns across 8 bases. Germline V lookup: CDR1 SGHTA, CDR2 FQGNSA. J was trimmed by 4 bases and V by 4 bases; bases with no gene match: 9. The CDR3 has 17 amino acids. The CDR3 loop is CASSWLAGPGGANVLTF. The CDR3 DNA is TGTGCCAGCAGCTGGCTAGCGGGCCCAGGGGGGGCCAACGTCCTGACTTTC. The whole variable domain, filled in from reference TRBV7-2 and TRBJ2-6, reads GAGVSQSPSNKVTEKGKDVELRCDPISGHTALYWYRQSLGQGLEFLIYFQGNSAPDKSGLPSDRFSAERTGGSVSTLTIQRTQQEDSAVYLCASSWLAGPGGANVLTFGAGSRLTVL.

This clonotype was counted ten times or more. V and J are TRBV29-1 and TRBJ2-5; 7 bases match TRBD2. Germline assignment: CDR1 SQVTM and CDR2 ANQGSEA. Trimming removed 4 bases from V and 4 bases from J; junction bases left unmatched: 9. The CDR3 totals 14 residues. The CDR3 DNA is TGCAGCGTTGTGGGGTCGGGAGGAGGAGAGACCCAGTACTTC. It encodes CSVVGSGGGETQYF.

Details on this clonotype: A much larger clone lies a single base off, so this may be a read error. CDR3 residues: CSVGQPYDEQFF. As DNA, the CDR3 is TGCAGTGTCGGACAGCCTTACGATGAGCAGTTCTTC. The V gene is TRBV20-1, the J gene TRBJ2-1, with D possibly TRBD1 on 6 matching bases. Germline CDR1 DFQATT, CDR2 SNEGSKA (reference sequence). V was shortened by 7 bases and J by 8 bases, with 15 bases between the two germline ends. The CDR3 has 12 amino acids.

In its sample, this clonotype was seen a few times. This chain links TRBV20-1 with TRBJ2-3; TRBD1 agrees at 11 bases. The CDR3 is 15 amino acids. Germline lookup yields CDR1 DFQATT and CDR2 SNEGSKA (reference sequence). J lost 5 bases, V lost 4 bases, and 8 bases had no gene match. The CDR3 protein is CSANPPGTGGDTQYF. In nucleotides, the CDR3 is TGCAGTGCTAACCCGCCGGGGACAGGGGGAGATACGCAGTATTTT.

This clonotype was counted ten times or more. The chain couples TRBV20-1 to TRBJ2-5; maybe TRBD1 (6 bases). V was cut by 3 bases and J by 4 bases, with 12 bases left in between. The CDR3 length is 13 residues. The germline V gene has CDR1 DFQATT and CDR2 SNEGSKA (reference sequence). The CDR3 region is CSARATGPETQYF. The CDR3, as DNA: TGCAGTGCTAGGGCTACAGGGCCAGAGACCCAGTACTTC.